The next 16 T cell receptor beta chains were all read from a single sample in a study of blood T cell repertoires in COVID-19 (dated by TCRdb to 2019 to 2021). Libraries were made using the immunoSEQ multiplex PCR assay. TCRdb took over this immuneACCESS table, retaining in-frame rearrangements with V and J assigned. Such tables are incomplete; in checked studies, under half of the missing clones stem from an unresolved V gene, and the remainder is unexplained. This sample has 70,000 or so clones in its table, and around 83% of those were observed once. Around 4% of the sample belongs to the ten largest clones. Sequencing was performed on peripheral blood. All receptors derive from a man in his forties or fifties with acute or convalescent COVID-19.

In its sample, this clone was seen once. V and J are TRBV27 and TRBJ2-3; 8 positions agree with TRBD1. CDR3 size: 16 residues. CDR1 is MNHEY and CDR2 is SMNVEV in the germline V gene (reference sequence). The junction had 9 bases not matched to a gene; V was cut back by 2 bases and J by 5 bases. The CDR3 sequence is CASSLASQGAKDTQYF. CDR3 DNA sequence: TGTGCCAGCAGTTTAGCGTCTCAGGGGGCGAAAGATACGCAGTATTTT.

The chain combines TRBV5-1 with TRBJ1-2; 8 bases are a match to TRBD1. Germline V gives CDR1 SGHRS, CDR2 YFSETQ. The CDR3 has 16 residues. With 3 bases clipped from V and 5 bases from J, the junction kept 12 bases outside the gene matches. This chain's CDR3 is CASSYPTGEGRYGYTF. In DNA, the CDR3 is TGCGCCAGCAGCTACCCGACAGGGGAAGGTAGGTATGGCTACACCTTC.

CDR3 region: CAWSVGAGGITDTQYF. The CDR3 region has the DNA TGTGCCTGGAGTGTCGGAGCGGGGGGGATCACAGATACGCAGTATTTT. The chain recombines TRBV30 with TRBJ2-3; 10 bases match TRBD2. There are 16 residues in the CDR3. Per germline, CDR1 GTSNPN and CDR2 SVGIG (reference sequence). V shed 0 bases, J shed 2 bases, and the junction held 5 bases outside the gene matches.

This clone was counted a few times. The CDR3 here is CASSPNVGGEVDTQYF. The CDR3 nucleotides are TGTGCCAGTAGTCCAAATGTGGGGGGTGAGGTAGATACGCAGTATTTT. The chain has TRBV19 and TRBJ2-3; possible D gene TRBD2, 6 bases. The V end was cut by 5 bases, the J end by 5 bases, with 20 bases between. Germline V gene lookup returns CDR1 LNHDA and CDR2 SQIVND (reference sequence). The CDR3 sequence is 16 residues long.

A single count supports this clone. This CDR3 reads CASSRTGNYGYTF. Written as DNA, the CDR3 is TGTGCCAGCAGTCGGACGGGGAACTATGGCTACACCTTC. This chain connects TRBV28 to TRBJ1-2; D gene unclear. Trimming pared 5 bases from V and 2 bases from J, leaving 9 bases between. There are 13 residues in the CDR3. From germline, CDR1 is MDHEN and CDR2 SYDVKM.

This clone was found once. The chain combines TRBV11-2 with TRBJ2-4; perhaps TRBD2 as D (6 bases). Trimming took 4 bases from V and 9 from J, leaving 19 bases between them. The germline V gene encodes CDR1 SGHAT and CDR2 FQNNGV. There are 15 residues in the CDR3. In nucleotides, the CDR3 is TGTGCCAGCAGCTCGAGTGCGGTCACCGGGGGCATTCAGTACTTC. It codes for CASSSSAVTGGIQYF. Combining the CDR3 with reference TRBV11-2 and TRBJ2-4 gives the whole variable domain EAGVAQSPRYKIIEKRQSVAFWCNPISGHATLYWYQQILGQGPKLLIQFQNNGVVDDSQLPKDRFSAERLKGVDSTLKIQPAKLEDSAVYLCASSSSAVTGGIQYFGAGTRLSVL.

This clone was seen only a few times. The CDR3 is CASSGLGQRFYGYTF. In DNA form, the CDR3 reads TGTGCCAGCAGTGGCCTAGGACAGAGATTCTATGGCTACACCTTC. The J gene is TRBJ1-2, the V gene TRBV6-6, with D perhaps matching TRBD1 (6 bases). The germline V gene has CDR1 MNHNY and CDR2 SVGAGI (reference sequence). The CDR3 has 15 residues. The V end was cut by 5 bases, the J end by 4 bases, with 17 bases between.

The chain links TRBV11-2 to TRBJ1-4; D might be TRBD1 (6 bases). Trimming took off 5 bases at V and 0 bases at J, with 10 bases between the two ends. The germline V gene has CDR1 SGHAT and CDR2 FQNNGV. The CDR3 is made up of 15 amino acids. CDR3 sequence reads: CASSPGAATNEKLFF. CDR3 DNA: TGTGCCAGCAGCCCAGGGGCAGCAACTAATGAAAAACTGTTTTTT.

This chain links TRBV5-4 with TRBJ2-5; a weak D match, TRBD1 (6 bases). The CDR3 extends over 13 amino acids. V was shortened by 1 base and J by 6 bases, with 10 bases between the two germline ends. Germline lookup yields CDR1 SGHNT and CDR2 YYREEE (reference sequence). The CDR3 region is CASSLTGNKTQYF. CDR3 sequence (DNA): TGTGCCAGCAGCTTGACAGGGAATAAGACCCAGTACTTC.

The rearrangement links TRBV6-5 to TRBJ1-1, with a tentative D call TRBD1 (6 bases). With 7 bases removed from V and 6 bases from J, the gap between germline ends came to 21 bases. Looked up from germline, CDR1 is MNHEY and CDR2 is SVGAGI. The CDR3 has 15 residues. The CDR3 loop reads CASTITGGGRPEAFF. As DNA, the CDR3 is TGTGCCAGCACCATAACCGGGGGGGGCCGGCCTGAAGCTTTCTTT.

The CDR3 loop reads CASSRGYSNQPQHF. CDR3 sequence (DNA): TGTGCCAGCAGTCGGGGGTATAGCAATCAGCCCCAGCATTTT. This chain uses TRBV6-5 with TRBJ1-5, with D possibly matching TRBD1 (5 bases). V lost 5 bases, J lost 0 bases, and 8 bases lay in between. This CDR3 contains 14 residues. Germline CDR1 and CDR2: MNHEY and SVGAGI.

The chain joins TRBV9 to TRBJ2-5; D is possibly TRBD1 (6 bases). V lost 3 bases and J 4 bases, leaving 19 bases between the germline ends. CDR1 and CDR2 from the germline V gene are SGDLS and YYNGEE. There are 16 residues in the CDR3. The CDR3 DNA follows: TGTGCCAGCAGCGCCGTACCAGGGGTGGTGGGAGAGACCCAGTACTTC. Its translation: CASSAVPGVVGETQYF.

The chain couples TRBV11-2 to TRBJ1-2; maybe TRBD1 (6 bases). Germline V gene data show CDR1 as SGHAT and CDR2 as FQNNGV. V lost 3 bases and J 3 bases, leaving 8 bases between the germline ends. The CDR3 covers 13 residues. The CDR3 coding sequence is TGTGCCAGCAGCTTCCGGACAGACTATGGCTACACCTTC. Protein: CASSFRTDYGYTF.

The genes are TRBV6-4 and TRBJ2-1; TRBD2 aligns across 8 bases. With V trimmed by 6 bases and J by 2 bases, 15 bases remained unmatched. The germline gives CDR1 MRHNA, CDR2 SNTAGT. The CDR3 is 18 residues long. The DNA for the CDR3 is TGTGCCAGCAGAGCACCCCCCCCTGTAGCGGGAACCTACAATGAGCAGTTCTTC. It yields the protein CASRAPPPVAGTYNEQFF.

The chain recombines TRBV24-1 with TRBJ1-3, with D unresolved. The CDR3 runs to 13 residues. V was cut by 10 bases and J by 1 base, with 10 bases left in between. Looked up from germline, CDR1 is KGHDR and CDR2 is SFDVKD. DNA of the CDR3: TGTGCCACGCGGCCCGATTCTGGAAACACCATATATTTT. It is translated as CATRPDSGNTIYF.

This chain links TRBV28 with TRBJ2-1; TRBD2 aligns across 8 bases. Germline trimming cut 4 bases from V and 4 bases from J; bases unmatched to any gene: 18. CDR1 MDHEN and CDR2 SYDVKM come from the germline V gene. CDR3 length: 19 residues. This CDR3 reads CASSSLDIGGREAYNEQFF. The DNA for the CDR3 is TGTGCCAGCAGTTCCTTAGACATCGGGGGGCGGGAGGCGTACAATGAGCAGTTCTTC.